This T cell receptor beta chain was captured in a study of graft-versus-host responses after intestinal transplantation. Overall study context: Tacrolimus and steroids were given for 2 to 4 years to all recipients after anti-thymocyte globulin induction. Study-wide results and limits: Early post-transplant HvG declines showed an association with peak circulating GvH clone levels. Ileal or blood samples showed some GvH clones first, and such clones were also found in recipient marrow.

Details on this clone: Its antigen is as yet unknown.

Profiled with immunoSEQ multiplex PCR; TCRdb holds only in-frame clones, not every one. The table has tens of thousands of clones, about 93% seen once; the top ten hold roughly 0.49%. This clonotype was obtained from a human donor who received an intestinal transplant. The source material was unstimulated CD8+ T cells sorted from spleen or lymph node cells, sampled before intestinal transplant.

The CDR3 nucleotides read TGTGCCTGGAGTGTCGGGACTAGCGGGGTCGATGAGCAGTTCTTC. Translated, it gives CAWSVGTSGVDEQFF. The rearrangement uses TRBV30 and TRBJ2-1, with 13 bases that match TRBD2. Trimming took 0 bases from V and 8 from J; bases not matched to a gene: 4. CDR3 length: 15 residues. Germline V CDR1 and CDR2: GTSNPN, SVGIG (reference sequence).